The 23 T cell receptor beta chains given below trace back to one sample, sequenced in a study of cytomegalovirus exposure and HLA in healthy donors listed by TCRdb under 2017. Library preparation used the immunoSEQ multiplex PCR assay. Held by TCRdb, this immuneACCESS table contains in-frame sequences only and omits some clones. Under half of the omission traces to an unresolved V gene where checked; the cause of the rest is unknown. This sample is represented by 150,000 to 200,000 clones; around 90% of them were singletons. The top ten clones comprise roughly 3% of the sample. The sequencing input was PBMCs. The receptor set was obtained from a woman under 30 in good health and CMV-seropositive.

V usage is TRBV9 and J usage is TRBJ2-2; possible D gene TRBD2, 6 bases. The V gene's germline CDR1 is SGDLS and CDR2 YYNGEE. The V and J ends lost 2 bases and 3 bases respectively, with 8 bases between them. This CDR3 spans 14 amino acids. DNA for the CDR3: TGTGCCAGCAGCGTTTCGGGGGACACCGGGGAGCTGTTTTTT. This translates into CASSVSGDTGELFF.

This clone has only one observation. V and J are TRBV6-5 and TRBJ2-7; D possibly corresponds to TRBD1 (6 bases). Germline V lookup: CDR1 MNHEY, CDR2 SVGAGI. Trimming removed 6 bases from V and 2 bases from J, with 11 bases in between. The CDR3 runs to 13 residues. The CDR3 loop reads CASSETGPYEQYF. Written as DNA, the CDR3 is TGTGCCAGCAGCGAGACAGGTCCCTACGAGCAGTACTTC.

V is TRBV28 and J is TRBJ2-4, with a tentative D call TRBD2 (6 bases). This CDR3 is 17 amino acids long. Deletions cut 2 bases from V and 0 bases from J, with 14 bases between. In germline, CDR1 is MDHEN, CDR2 SYDVKM. The CDR3 protein is CASSLPQEGLAKNIQYF. The CDR3 DNA sequence: TGTGCCAGCAGTTTACCTCAGGAGGGACTAGCCAAAAACATTCAGTACTTC.

The chain combines TRBV7-8 with TRBJ1-2, with D perhaps matching TRBD1 (6 bases). Germline CDR1 reads SGHVS; CDR2 reads FQNEAQ. The CDR3 contains 16 residues. V was clipped by 1 base and J by 2 bases, with 14 bases between them. For the CDR3, the DNA is TGTGCCAGCAGCTTAGGAATGACAGGCGGAAACTATGGCTACACCTTC. Its protein product is CASSLGMTGGNYGYTF.

This chain joins TRBV11-3 and TRBJ2-3; possibly TRBD2 for D (5 bases). The V end lost 2 bases, the J end lost 5 bases, and 8 bases lay between the germline ends. There are 13 residues in the CDR3. Germline V lookup: CDR1 SGHNT, CDR2 YENEEA. In DNA, the CDR3 is TGTGCCAGCAGCTTAACTAGTAAAGATACGCAGTATTTT. Amino acids: CASSLTSKDTQYF.

The chain employs TRBV2 and TRBJ2-7, with 7 bases matching TRBD1. V shed 5 bases and J 3 bases; nucleotides not matched to a gene: 7. Looked up from germline, CDR1 is SNHLY and CDR2 is FYNNEI. CDR3 size: 14 residues. CDR3 amino acids: CASSSPGQSYEQYF. The CDR3 DNA sequence: TGTGCCAGCAGTTCACCGGGACAGAGCTACGAGCAGTACTTC.

The J gene is TRBJ2-1, the V gene TRBV2; 9 nucleotides match TRBD2. The V gene end was trimmed by 6 bases and the J gene end by 2 bases; junction bases not matched to a gene: 8. Germline CDR1 SNHLY, CDR2 FYNNEI. The CDR3 covers 16 residues. For the CDR3, the DNA is TGTGCCAGCAGGTACCGAGCGGGGGGACCCTACAATGAGCAGTTCTTC. Translated: CASRYRAGGPYNEQFF.

This chain joins TRBV6-5 and TRBJ1-2; possible D gene TRBD1, 6 bases. Germline V gives CDR1 MNHEY, CDR2 SVGAGI. The CDR3 extends over 14 amino acids. The V and J ends lost 3 bases and 4 bases respectively, with 12 bases between them. CDR3 in amino acids: CASSYLQGSYGYTF. The CDR3, as DNA: TGTGCCAGCAGTTATCTACAGGGAAGCTATGGCTACACCTTC.

The V and J genes are TRBV6-6 and TRBJ2-7; 7 bases match TRBD1. V lost 0 bases and J lost 3; bases outside the gene matches: 5. This CDR3 region has 15 residues. The germline V gene encodes CDR1 MNHNY and CDR2 SVGAGI (reference sequence). CDR3: CASSYSAGGIYEQYF. The CDR3 DNA is TGTGCCAGCAGTTACTCGGCAGGGGGAATCTACGAGCAGTACTTC.

The rearrangement joins TRBV25-1 to TRBJ2-6; the D gene is possibly TRBD1 (6 bases). CDR3 length: 17 residues. V was clipped by 4 bases and J by 0 bases, with 13 bases between them. Germline CDR1 and CDR2: MGHDK and SYGVNS. The CDR3 loop is CASSVRGQSSGANVLTF. CDR3 bases: TGTGCCAGCAGTGTTAGAGGACAGAGCTCTGGGGCCAACGTCCTGACTTTC.

This sequence joins TRBV30 and TRBJ1-2; the match to TRBD1 covers 9 bases. CDR3 length equals 15 residues. The germline gives CDR1 GTSNPN, CDR2 SVGIG (reference sequence). J gave up 4 bases and V 2 bases, and 8 bases lay outside the gene matches. This CDR3 is CAWSLQGAQPYGYTF. CDR3 in DNA: TGTGCCTGGAGTTTACAGGGGGCCCAACCCTATGGCTACACCTTC.

The rearrangement joins TRBV5-1 to TRBJ2-2; unclear D gene. The V gene's germline CDR1 is SGHRS and CDR2 YFSETQ. The length of the CDR3 is 12 residues. V was shortened by 4 bases and J by 5 bases, with 6 bases between the two germline ends. The CDR3 here is CASSVRTGELFF. In nucleotides, the CDR3 is TGCGCCAGCAGCGTGAGGACCGGGGAGCTGTTTTTT.

The J gene is TRBJ1-2, the V gene TRBV19; 9 positions agree with TRBD1. CDR1 and CDR2 from the germline V gene are LNHDA and SQIVND (reference sequence). After removal of 9 bases from V and 6 bases from J, the junction contained 11 bases not matched to a gene. This CDR3 comprises 14 residues. CDR3 in DNA: TGTGCCAGCGCTCTCATGGGACAGGGACATGGCTACACCTTC. Its translation: CASALMGQGHGYTF.

J is TRBJ1-1 and V is TRBV7-9, with 11 bases aligning to TRBD1. CDR3 size: 15 residues. Germline loops: CDR1 SEHNR, CDR2 FQNEAQ (reference sequence). J gave up 2 bases and V 5 bases, and 4 bases lay outside the gene matches. CDR3 coding DNA: TGTGCCAGCAGCCTCGGACAGGGGGCAAACACTGAAGCTTTCTTT. This sequence encodes CASSLGQGANTEAFF.

This chain uses TRBV7-9 with TRBJ2-6; D is ambiguous. CDR1 is SEHNR and CDR2 is FQNEAQ in the germline V gene (reference sequence). V lost 5 bases and J lost 0, with 8 bases in between. The CDR3 is 15 residues long. CDR3: CASSPRSSGANVLTF. The CDR3 nucleotides read TGTGCCAGCAGCCCCCGCAGCTCTGGGGCCAACGTCCTGACTTTC.

This chain joins TRBV7-2 and TRBJ2-2; D is unresolved. The ends were cut back, 4 bases at V and 8 bases at J, with 11 bases in the middle. Looked up from germline, CDR1 is SGHTA and CDR2 is FQGNSA. The CDR3 is 13 residues long. The DNA for the CDR3 is TGTGCCAGCAGCTCCCCACCCGGGGGGGAGCTGTTTTTT. Its protein product is CASSSPPGGELFF.

J is TRBJ1-2 and V is TRBV7-2; D is possibly TRBD1 (5 bases). The CDR3 covers 13 residues. The V end was cut by 5 bases, the J end by 4 bases, with 11 bases between. The germline gives CDR1 SGHTA, CDR2 FQGNSA. The CDR3 region is CASSPDKFYGYTF. The CDR3 nucleotides read TGTGCCAGCAGCCCGGACAAGTTCTATGGCTACACCTTC. Looking up the rest from reference TRBV7-2 and TRBJ1-2 gives the full variable domain: GAGVSQSPSNKVTEKGKDVELRCDPISGHTALYWYRQSLGQGLEFLIYFQGNSAPDKSGLPSDRFSAERTGGSVSTLTIQRTQQEDSAVYLCASSPDKFYGYTFGSGTRLTVV.

This chain uses TRBV7-9 with TRBJ2-7; the D gene is possibly TRBD2 (7 bases). Looked up from germline, CDR1 is SEHNR and CDR2 is FQNEAQ (reference sequence). Trimming cost V 3 bases and J 2 bases, with 20 bases left between them. The CDR3 consists of 17 residues. The CDR3, as DNA: TGTGCCAGCAGCTTTCATACCGGGGGGCGGGAAGCCTACGAGCAGTACTTC. As protein: CASSFHTGGREAYEQYF.

CDR3 nucleotides: TGTGCCAGCAGCGGGGGGGCCGCAGATACGCAGTATTTT. Translation gives CASSGGAADTQYF. This chain joins TRBV6-5 and TRBJ2-3; 8 bases fit TRBD2. The germline gives CDR1 MNHEY, CDR2 SVGAGI. The trim removed 6 bases at V and 4 bases at J, leaving 3 bases unmatched. The CDR3 is 13 residues long.

V usage is TRBV6-1 and J usage is TRBJ1-4; perhaps TRBD1 as D (5 bases). This CDR3 region has 19 residues. V lost 2 bases and J lost 2, with 21 bases in between. Per germline, CDR1 MNHNS and CDR2 SASEGT. CDR3 DNA: TGTGCCAGCAGTGAAACGCGATTGGGGCTCTCGGCGACTAATGAAAAACTGTTTTTT. Residues: CASSETRLGLSATNEKLFF.

The gene calls are TRBV5-1 and TRBJ2-5; tentative D call: TRBD1 (5 bases). V gave up 4 bases and J gave up 1 base, with 11 bases separating them. The CDR3 has 14 amino acids. Germline V gives CDR1 SGHRS, CDR2 YFSETQ. This CDR3 is CASSLQEIQETQYF. CDR3 sequence (DNA): TGCGCCAGCAGCCTACAGGAGATCCAAGAGACCCAGTACTTC. The complete variable domain, with remaining parts taken from reference TRBV5-1 and TRBJ2-5, reads KAGVTQTPRYLIKTRGQQVTLSCSPISGHRSVSWYQQTPGQGLQFLFEYFSETQRNKGNFPGRFSGRQFSNSRSEMNVSTLELGDSALYLCASSLQEIQETQYFGPGTRLLVL.

V and J are TRBV5-1 and TRBJ1-1; TRBD1 matches at 8 bases. Trimming removed 3 bases from V and 4 bases from J; junction bases left unmatched: 11. Germline V CDR1 and CDR2: SGHRS, YFSETQ. The CDR3 runs 16 residues. CDR3 coding DNA: TGCGCCAGCAGCTCCCAGGGGGCGGTTGAGAGCACTGAAGCTTTCTTT. Protein product: CASSSQGAVESTEAFF.

The chain uses TRBV7-2 and TRBJ1-2; 9 nucleotides line up with TRBD1. Germline CDR1 is SGHTA and CDR2 is FQGNSA. V lost 5 bases, J lost 4 bases, and 5 bases stayed unmatched. This CDR3 is built from 14 residues. This CDR3 reads CASSTGQGAYGYTF. DNA of the CDR3: TGTGCCAGCAGCACGGGACAGGGAGCCTATGGCTACACCTTC.